This T cell receptor beta chain was captured in a study of cytomegalovirus exposure and HLA in healthy donors. PCR primers comprised 60 Vbeta and 13 Jbeta primers. TCRdb's table, derived via immunoSEQ multiplex PCR, lists solely in-frame clones and lacks some. The sample holds about 110,000 clones, roughly 73% seen once. Findings and limits, study-wide: Available immune exposure information was restricted to CMV serostatus only.

On this clone itself: The target antigen is unknown.

Sample: PBMCs. The source is a woman younger than 45 in good health and CMV-seronegative.

The CDR3 loop is CASSDPRVRTSNYGYTF. For the CDR3, the DNA is TGTGCCAGCAGTGACCCTCGAGTCAGGACAAGTAACTATGGCTACACCTTC. J is TRBJ1-2 and V is TRBV6-1; D perhaps matches TRBD1 (5 bases). Germline CDR1 and CDR2: MNHNS and SASEGT. Trimming left V 3 bases short and J 1 base short, with 18 bases between. The length of the CDR3 is 17 residues.